The rows below give T cell receptor beta chains drawn from one sample of a study of Graves' ophthalmopathy and Graves' hyperthyroidism. TCRdb fed the multiplex PCR reads into MiXCR, producing one record per CDR3 protein. The repertoire holds 580,000 or so distinct CDR3 sequences, less than 40% seen once, with about 4% in the top ten. The sample consisted of peripheral blood or thyroid tissue (not recorded which). The receptors shown here come from an adult man with Graves' hyperthyroidism. CDR3s leave out the opening cysteine and the closing phenylalanine or tryptophan. Fields, in order: J gene, V gene, CDR3 protein.

TRBJ1-2 TRBV4-2 ASSQDRDYGYT
TRBJ2-1 TRBV20-1 SARDTAGAYNEQF
TRBJ1-5 TRBV20-1 SANTGSNQPQH
TRBJ2-5 TRBV20-1 SAQDREGTQY
TRBJ2-7 TRBV10-3 AISALGQPYEQY
TRBJ1-5 TRBV2 ASSTSGFYQPQH
TRBJ2-2 TRBV25-1 ASSVTGGGGELF
TRBJ2-5 TRBV20-1 SAHRAGGLQETQY
TRBJ1-1 TRBV25-1 ASSSRVLVLGTEAF
TRBJ2-5 TRBV9 ASSETGSLETQY
TRBJ1-6 TRBV2 ASRGQGNSPLH
TRBJ2-7 TRBV12-3/TRBV12-4 ASSSWTSGRRYEQY
TRBJ2-3 TRBV5-1 ASSLGPSTDTQY